A selection of T cell receptor beta chains follows, all from one sample in a study of T cell responses to AZD1222 COVID-19 vaccine. The table came from immunoSEQ multiplex PCR; TCRdb's copy has only in-frame clones and leaves some out. The table lists about 120,000 clones, just under 90% of them singletons. Sample: peripheral blood, taken on day 0 of AZD1222 vaccination. The receptors were gathered from an adult in good health. Each CDR3 is given with its conserved first and last residue. The D gene is left open where the match is weak. Rows give clone size only sometimes, using once, few, many, or a class for an expanded clone.

TRBJ2-4	TRBV14	NA	few	CASSQAARGLAKNIQYF	TGTGCCAGCAGCCAAGCGGCGCGGGGGCTAGCCAAAAACATTCAGTACTTC
TRBJ2-7	TRBV6-5	NA	NA	CASRDRYYEQYF	TGTGCCAGCAGAGACAGATACTACGAGCAGTACTTC
TRBJ1-5	TRBV7-9	NA	NA	CASSLGGAGYSNQPQHF	TGTGCCAGCAGCTTAGGAGGTGCGGGGTATAGCAATCAGCCCCAGCATTTT
TRBJ2-7	TRBV4-3	TRBD2	NA	CASSQDGLAGGNEQYF	TGCGCCAGCAGCCAAGATGGACTAGCGGGAGGGAACGAGCAGTACTTC
TRBJ2-3	TRBV3-1/TRBV3-2	NA	once	CASSRGTREDTQYF	TGTGCCAGCAGTCGGGGGACCCGCGAAGATACGCAGTATTTT
TRBJ2-7	TRBV2	TRBD1	NA	CASGQGFYEQYF	TGTGCCAGCGGACAGGGGTTCTACGAGCAGTACTTC
TRBJ2-1	TRBV2	NA	NA	CASSEGGGGYEQFF	TGTGCCAGCAGCGAGGGAGGCGGGGGCTATGAGCAGTTCTTC
TRBJ1-4	TRBV5-8	TRBD1	NA	CASSLGLQGRGEKLFF	TGTGCCAGCAGCTTGGGGTTACAGGGGAGAGGTGAAAAACTGTTTTTT
TRBJ1-1	TRBV28	NA	NA	CASSHQSYVFFF	TGTGCCAGCAGCCACCAGAGTTATGTTTTTTTCTTT
TRBJ1-1	TRBV3-1/TRBV3-2	TRBD1	once	CASSLIKGTALNTEAFF	TGTGCCAGCAGCCTCATAAAAGGGACAGCGTTGAACACTGAAGCTTTCTTT
TRBJ2-3	TRBV18	NA	once	CASSPVLDTDTQYF	TGTGCCAGCTCACCGGTACTAGACACAGATACGCAGTATTTT
TRBJ2-3	TRBV7-3	TRBD2	NA	CASSATPGASGWSGADTQYF	TGTGCCAGCAGCGCCACCCCCGGGGCTAGCGGGTGGAGTGGTGCAGATACGCAGTATTTT
TRBJ2-3	TRBV5-1	NA	once	CASSPGVTDTQYF	TGCGCCAGCAGCCCGGGTGTCACAGATACGCAGTATTTT
TRBJ1-1	TRBV14	TRBD1	NA	CASSPDREDTEAFF	TGTGCCAGCAGCCCGGACAGGGAGGATACTGAAGCTTTCTTT
TRBJ2-5	TRBV4-3	NA	NA	CASSRTLNRETQYF	TGCGCCAGCAGCCGAACGCTCAACCGGGAGACCCAGTACTTC
TRBJ2-2	TRBV9	NA	NA	CASSVDPNTGELFF	TGTGCCAGCAGCGTAGATCCAAATACCGGGGAGCTGTTTTTT
TRBJ2-7	TRBV21-1	NA	NA	CAGRKGILPYEQYF	TGTGCCGGCAGAAAAGGCATACTCCCGTACGAGCAGTACTTC
TRBJ2-1	TRBV7-8	NA	once	CASVSGASYNEQFF	TGTGCCAGCGTCTCAGGGGCGTCCTACAATGAGCAGTTCTTC
TRBJ1-6	TRBV20-1	NA	NA	CSASSSHPPLDMRDSPLHF	TGCAGTGCTAGTTCCTCCCACCCCCCCCTAGACATGCGGGATTCACCCCTCCACTTT
TRBJ2-2	TRBV9	NA	few	CASSPRGMNTGELFF	TGTGCCAGCAGCCCTAGAGGTATGAACACCGGGGAGCTGTTTTTT
TRBJ2-1	TRBV28	NA	NA	CASKRVLGLSSYNEQFF	TGTGCCAGCAAAAGAGTGCTTGGTTTGAGCTCCTACAATGAGCAGTTCTTC
TRBJ2-1	TRBV11-3	NA	NA	CASSLGPLYNEQFF	TGTGCCAGCAGCCTCGGACCCCTTTACAATGAGCAGTTCTTC
TRBJ2-7	TRBV7-3	NA	once	CASSLEVQYEQYF	TGTGCCAGCAGCTTAGAGGTTCAATACGAGCAGTACTTC
TRBJ2-5	TRBV12-3/TRBV12-4	TRBD1	NA	CATTRDSQETQYF	TGTGCCACTACCCGGGACAGCCAAGAGACCCAGTACTTC
TRBJ2-1	TRBV5-8	TRBD1	NA	CASSLIFGTGSDNEQFF	TGTGCCAGCAGCTTGATTTTTGGGACAGGGTCCGACAATGAGCAGTTCTTC
TRBJ2-5	TRBV10-3	NA	once	CAISDPSVSETQYF	TGTGCCATCAGTGATCCTAGCGTCTCAGAGACCCAGTACTTC
TRBJ2-2	TRBV13	NA	NA	CASSRGWPRGNTGELFF	TGTGCCAGCAGCCGGGGGTGGCCGCGCGGAAACACCGGGGAGCTGTTTTTT
TRBJ2-5	TRBV19	NA	NA	CASSHGGRGRGETQYF	TGTGCCAGTTCACACGGGGGCAGGGGAAGGGGCGAGACCCAGTACTTC
TRBJ2-5	TRBV6-2/TRBV6-3	TRBD1	NA	CASSRNRGQETQYF	TGTGCCAGCAGCAGGAACAGGGGGCAAGAGACCCAGTACTTC
TRBJ1-2	TRBV29-1	TRBD1	few	CSVPMEGQGTANYGYTF	TGCAGCGTCCCTATGGAGGGACAGGGGACGGCTAACTATGGCTACACCTTC
TRBJ2-1	TRBV13	TRBD1	NA	CASSLRQGWSNEQFF	TGTGCCAGCAGCTTAAGACAGGGGTGGAGCAATGAGCAGTTCTTC
TRBJ2-5	TRBV5-1	TRBD1	NA	CASSSFPQGAGETQYF	TGCGCCAGCAGCTCCTTTCCACAGGGGGCAGGTGAGACCCAGTACTTC
TRBJ2-7	TRBV6-5	TRBD2	NA	CASGTSGSHNYEQYF	TGTGCCAGCGGTACTAGCGGGAGCCACAACTACGAGCAGTACTTC
TRBJ2-1	TRBV10-3	TRBD2	NA	CAISAREGLEQFF	TGTGCCATCAGTGCGCGGGAGGGCCTTGAGCAGTTCTTC
TRBJ2-7	TRBV30	NA	NA	CAWSVLGGAGPYEQYF	TGTGCCTGGAGTGTACTGGGGGGCGCGGGTCCCTACGAGCAGTACTTC
TRBJ2-2	TRBV29-1	NA	once	CSVESAWGGELFF	TGCAGCGTTGAATCAGCGTGGGGCGGGGAGCTGTTTTTT
TRBJ2-5	TRBV5-1	TRBD2	NA	CASKLAGGQETQYF	TGCGCCAGCAAGTTGGCGGGAGGCCAAGAGACCCAGTACTTC
TRBJ1-2	TRBV19	NA	NA	CASSIEGGSYGYTF	TGTGCCAGTAGTATAGAAGGCGGGAGCTATGGCTACACCTTC
TRBJ2-7	TRBV7-2	TRBD2	NA	CASSSGLAVSYEQYF	TGTGCCAGCAGCTCGGGACTAGCGGTCTCCTACGAGCAGTACTTC
TRBJ2-1	TRBV3-1/TRBV3-2	NA	NA	CASSQVLATEQFF	TGTGCCAGCAGCCAAGTCCTAGCGACCGAGCAGTTCTTC
TRBJ1-2	TRBV7-2	NA	NA	CASSLEVDYGYTF	TGTGCCAGCAGCTTAGAAGTAGACTATGGCTACACCTTC
TRBJ2-3	TRBV6-6	NA	few	CATRGDTQYF	TGTGCCACGAGGGGGGATACGCAGTATTTT
TRBJ1-3	TRBV28	NA	NA	CASTEGSIRNTIYF	TGTGCCAGCACCGAAGGGTCAATCAGAAACACCATATATTTT
TRBJ1-2	TRBV9	TRBD1	NA	CASSVASGQGGYGYTF	TGTGCCAGCAGCGTAGCTTCGGGACAGGGGGGCTATGGCTACACCTTC
TRBJ2-3	TRBV4-3	TRBD2	NA	CASSQDKAIAGGTHTDTQYF	TGCGCCAGCAGCCAAGATAAGGCGATAGCGGGAGGGACGCACACAGATACGCAGTATTTT
TRBJ2-2	TRBV2	NA	NA	CASSLLGNTGELFF	TGTGCCAGCAGCCTACTAGGGAACACCGGGGAGCTGTTTTTT
TRBJ1-1	TRBV5-5	NA	NA	CASSFGNTEAFF	TGTGCCAGCAGCTTCGGTAACACTGAAGCTTTCTTT
TRBJ2-1	TRBV5-6	NA	NA	CASTGRTYNEQFF	TGTGCCAGCACCGGACGGACCTACAATGAGCAGTTCTTC
TRBJ2-7	TRBV5-5	TRBD1	NA	CASSTGQGTNEQYF	TGTGCCAGCAGCACAGGACAGGGGACAAACGAGCAGTACTTC
TRBJ1-1	TRBV14	NA	NA	CASSQGFLRRLNTEAFF	TGTGCCAGCAGCCAAGGGTTCTTGAGACGCTTGAACACTGAAGCTTTCTTT
TRBJ2-1	TRBV11-2	NA	NA	CASSRPGERYNEQFF	TGTGCCAGCAGCCGCCCCGGGGAGAGATACAATGAGCAGTTCTTC
TRBJ1-1	TRBV15	NA	few	CATSRDLGGLDEAFF	TGTGCCACCAGCAGAGACTTGGGGGGCCTTGATGAAGCTTTCTTT
TRBJ2-7	TRBV6-2/TRBV6-3	NA	once	CASRPLQRTYEQYF	TGTGCCAGCAGGCCTCTCCAAAGGACCTACGAGCAGTACTTC
TRBJ2-4	TRBV28	NA	NA	CASSPGPVNIQYF	TGTGCCAGCAGTCCTGGACCAGTAAACATTCAGTACTTC
TRBJ2-2	TRBV19	TRBD1	NA	CASRQGYGELFF	TGTGCCAGTAGACAGGGGTACGGGGAGCTGTTTTTT
TRBJ2-1	TRBV4-3	TRBD2	NA	CASSQETSGRTDEQFF	TGCGCCAGCAGCCAAGAAACTAGCGGGAGAACGGATGAGCAGTTCTTC
TRBJ2-1	TRBV25-1	TRBD2	NA	CASSESGRERDEQFF	TGTGCCAGCAGTGAATCCGGGCGGGAGAGGGATGAGCAGTTCTTC
TRBJ2-7	TRBV28	NA	NA	CASSLPTGQGFYEQYF	TGTGCCAGCAGTCTCCCCACGGGACAAGGGTTCTACGAGCAGTACTTC
TRBJ2-5	TRBV14	NA	few	CASSRRSGAQETQYF	TGTGCCAGCAGCCGGAGATCGGGGGCCCAAGAGACCCAGTACTTC